The entry below gives a single T cell receptor beta chain sequence along with its context. The antigen remains unidentified. Using immunoSEQ multiplex PCR, the repertoire was profiled, and TCRdb retains in-frame clones only, with some absent. The sample includes over 45,000 clones, more than 65% of them seen just once. The CDR3 extends over 16 amino acids. Germline V gene sequence: CDR1 LGHNA, CDR2 YSLEER. V trimming: 1 base; J trimming: 7 bases; junction bases outside the gene matches: 7. The sample originates from a study of vaccination effects on CD4 cells after COVID-19. Study in general: Cultivation was performed at a few million PBMC per well with about 9.6 IU/ml IL-2 and about 9.6 ug/ml peptides added.

Once cultured for about 9 days, the cells underwent separation to obtain CD4+ T cells. Days 3 and 7 were when half the medium was replaced with IL-2 medium. Sample: CD4+ T cells from PBMCs cultured without peptide, taken before COVID-19 vaccination. The chain has TRBV4-3 and TRBJ1-6; TRBD1 matches at 7 bases. The TCR comes from a human donor who received a COVID-19 vaccine. The CDR3 DNA reads as TGCGCCAGCAGCCAAGTAGGGGGCAGCCTAAATTCACCCCTCCACTTT. Translated, it gives CASSQVGGSLNSPLHF.